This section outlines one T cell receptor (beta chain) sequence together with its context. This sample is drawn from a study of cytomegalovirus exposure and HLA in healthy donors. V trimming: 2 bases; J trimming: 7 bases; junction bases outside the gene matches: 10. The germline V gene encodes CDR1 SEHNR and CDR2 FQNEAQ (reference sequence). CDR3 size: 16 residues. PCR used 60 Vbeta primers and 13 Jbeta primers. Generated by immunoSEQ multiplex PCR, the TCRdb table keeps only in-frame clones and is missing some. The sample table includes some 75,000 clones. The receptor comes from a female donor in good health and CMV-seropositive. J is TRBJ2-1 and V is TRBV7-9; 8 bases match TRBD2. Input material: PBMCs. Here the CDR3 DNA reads TGTGCCAGCAGCTTATTCGGCGGGGGGAACCAAAATGAGCAGTTCTTC. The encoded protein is CASSLFGGGNQNEQFF. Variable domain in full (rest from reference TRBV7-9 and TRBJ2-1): DTGVSQNPRHKITKRGQNVTFRCDPISEHNRLYWYRQTLGQGPEFLTYFQNEAQLEKSRLLSDRFSAERPKGSFSTLEIQRTEQGDSAMYLCASSLFGGGNQNEQFFGPGTRLTVL.